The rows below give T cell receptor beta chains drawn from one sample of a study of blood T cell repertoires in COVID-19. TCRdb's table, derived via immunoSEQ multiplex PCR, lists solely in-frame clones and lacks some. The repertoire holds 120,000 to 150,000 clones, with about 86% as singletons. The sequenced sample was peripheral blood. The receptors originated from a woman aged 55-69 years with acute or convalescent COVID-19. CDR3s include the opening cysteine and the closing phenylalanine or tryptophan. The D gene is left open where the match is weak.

CDR3aa: CATMTEGNQPQHF
v_gene: TRBV10-3
d_gene: NA

CDR3aa: CASVHRGETQYF
v_gene: TRBV5-8
d_gene: NA

CDR3aa: CASSYFGQANTGELFF
v_gene: TRBV6-2/TRBV6-3
d_gene: NA

CDR3aa: CASMGQLNTEAFF
v_gene: TRBV25-1
d_gene: NA

CDR3aa: CAISSGPDNTEAFF
v_gene: TRBV10-3
d_gene: NA

CDR3aa: CAIRMDRTYPLGYTF
v_gene: TRBV10-3
d_gene: TRBD1

CDR3aa: CASSFSGGETQYF
v_gene: TRBV7-9
d_gene: NA

CDR3aa: CAWGQGTSTDTQYF
v_gene: TRBV30
d_gene: TRBD1

CDR3aa: CASSLIGGSGYGYTF
v_gene: TRBV11-2
d_gene: NA

CDR3aa: CASSRAGATDTQYF
v_gene: TRBV6-2/TRBV6-3
d_gene: TRBD2

CDR3aa: CASSRPGTYTSEQYF
v_gene: TRBV5-4
d_gene: NA

CDR3aa: CASSVGREWGVQETQYF
v_gene: TRBV9
d_gene: NA

CDR3aa: CSVKAGGPPEQYF
v_gene: TRBV29-1
d_gene: TRBD2

CDR3aa: CASGGGRGPDTQYF
v_gene: TRBV2
d_gene: NA

CDR3aa: CASSRGGEATGNTIYF
v_gene: TRBV5-1
d_gene: NA

CDR3aa: CASSGPVRRTGSSYEQYF
v_gene: TRBV28
d_gene: NA

CDR3aa: CSARVAQTQYF
v_gene: TRBV20-1
d_gene: NA

CDR3aa: CASSRGGEKLFF
v_gene: TRBV6-5
d_gene: NA

CDR3aa: CASRELVPRDRGAQPQHF
v_gene: TRBV19
d_gene: TRBD1

CDR3aa: CASSTPTQGGGYTF
v_gene: TRBV19
d_gene: TRBD1

CDR3aa: CASSQDSIRADTQYF
v_gene: TRBV14
d_gene: NA

CDR3aa: CSASGQGSNQPQHF
v_gene: TRBV20-1
d_gene: TRBD1

CDR3aa: CASSWGVAERGETQYF
v_gene: TRBV11-3
d_gene: NA

CDR3aa: CASSLSWRHQPQHF
v_gene: TRBV5-8
d_gene: NA

CDR3aa: CASSHWTDDGQETQYF
v_gene: TRBV11-3
d_gene: NA

CDR3aa: CASSRDRGAGELFF
v_gene: TRBV7-6
d_gene: TRBD1

CDR3aa: CASSLVLAGSTDTQYF
v_gene: TRBV5-1
d_gene: NA

CDR3aa: CASSQTGYNEQFF
v_gene: TRBV9
d_gene: NA

CDR3aa: CASSQAGTGGSYEQYF
v_gene: TRBV4-2
d_gene: TRBD1

CDR3aa: CASSDNRGLGYTF
v_gene: TRBV6-1
d_gene: TRBD1

CDR3aa: CASSLRILAGGYTDTQYF
v_gene: TRBV7-2
d_gene: TRBD2

CDR3aa: CASSRTFLGGNSPLHF
v_gene: TRBV6-2/TRBV6-3
d_gene: NA

CDR3aa: CASSPTGTGRYGYTF
v_gene: TRBV28
d_gene: TRBD1

CDR3aa: CASSLSEDRGRNWFKNIQYF
v_gene: TRBV5-4
d_gene: TRBD1

CDR3aa: CASSSQEGGGTDTQYF
v_gene: TRBV18
d_gene: NA

CDR3aa: CASSDRRSPLHF
v_gene: TRBV6-2/TRBV6-3
d_gene: NA

CDR3aa: CASSLTQGARETQYF
v_gene: TRBV5-1
d_gene: TRBD1

CDR3aa: CASTGGNQPQHF
v_gene: TRBV28
d_gene: NA

CDR3aa: CASSLNRGAGNTIYF
v_gene: TRBV7-2
d_gene: TRBD1

CDR3aa: CASSLALGTGDGYTF
v_gene: TRBV5-1
d_gene: TRBD1

CDR3aa: CASSVQRGQPQHF
v_gene: TRBV7-2
d_gene: NA

CDR3aa: CASSHTNTEAFF
v_gene: TRBV27
d_gene: NA

CDR3aa: CASSPRQSTDTQYF
v_gene: TRBV10-1
d_gene: NA

CDR3aa: CASSPLTSGASTDTQYF
v_gene: TRBV5-1
d_gene: TRBD2

CDR3aa: CATSDNSITSTDTQYF
v_gene: TRBV24-1
d_gene: NA

CDR3aa: CASSHIRDRDHFTIYNEQFF
v_gene: TRBV14
d_gene: TRBD1

CDR3aa: CASSRLGQGNYGYTF
v_gene: TRBV3-1/TRBV3-2
d_gene: TRBD1

CDR3aa: CASSQDYYQPQHF
v_gene: TRBV4-1
d_gene: NA

CDR3aa: CASGLEQGNQPQHF
v_gene: TRBV12-5
d_gene: TRBD1

CDR3aa: CASSETGEDTGELFF
v_gene: TRBV6-1
d_gene: NA

CDR3aa: CASSLEAGFTDTQYF
v_gene: TRBV11-2
d_gene: TRBD2

CDR3aa: CASSRRGTLYNEQFF
v_gene: TRBV19
d_gene: TRBD2

CDR3aa: CASSLHSPGSPLHF
v_gene: TRBV6-5
d_gene: NA

CDR3aa: CASSLEGTSGDTQYF
v_gene: TRBV7-9
d_gene: TRBD2

CDR3aa: CASSLRASGGPNEQFF
v_gene: TRBV18
d_gene: TRBD2

CDR3aa: CASSARQENEQYF
v_gene: TRBV9
d_gene: NA

CDR3aa: CASSSDRGKGEQYF
v_gene: TRBV27
d_gene: TRBD1

CDR3aa: CASSPGDRIKETQYF
v_gene: TRBV6-5
d_gene: TRBD1

CDR3aa: CARPGQGVNGYTF
v_gene: TRBV6-4
d_gene: TRBD1

CDR3aa: CASSPSGDSNQPQHF
v_gene: TRBV18
d_gene: NA